The 13 T cell receptor beta chains reported below all come from one sample, sequenced in a study of T cell responses to AZD1222 COVID-19 vaccine. This table comes from immunoSEQ multiplex PCR, and its TCRdb copy is limited to in-frame clones, with some not included. In the table there are some 160,000 clones, roughly 92% of which are singletons. The specimen comprised peripheral blood, sampled on day 0 of AZD1222 vaccination. The receptors shown here come from an adult in good health.

The J gene is TRBJ2-7, the V gene TRBV18, with a tentative D call TRBD1 (6 bases). V lost 5 bases, J lost 1 base, and 18 bases lay in between. The CDR3 has 16 amino acids. CDR1 KGHSH and CDR2 LQKENI come from the germline V gene. The CDR3 DNA reads as TGTGCCAGCTCAAGGAGACAGGCACTTGCTTCCTACGAGCAGTACTTC. Translated: CASSRRQALASYEQYF.

The rearrangement uses TRBV6-5 and TRBJ1-5; the D gene is possibly TRBD1 (5 bases). Germline V lookup: CDR1 MNHEY, CDR2 SVGAGI. The CDR3 contains 14 residues. V was shortened by 6 bases and J by 0 bases, with 9 bases between the two germline ends. The CDR3 DNA reads TGTGCCAGCAGGGAGGACATTAGCAATCAGCCCCAGCATTTT. This gives the protein CASREDISNQPQHF.

The rearrangement joins TRBV11-2 to TRBJ2-5; D ambiguous. CDR1 and CDR2 from the germline V gene are SGHAT and FQNNGV. The CDR3 length is 14 residues. V dropped 1 base and J dropped 4 bases, with 10 bases sitting between them. This CDR3 is CASSLGPARETQYF. The CDR3 DNA follows: TGTGCCAGCAGCTTAGGACCGGCTCGAGAGACCCAGTACTTC.

This chain joins TRBV2 and TRBJ1-2, with D possibly matching TRBD1 (5 bases). The V and J ends lost 8 bases and 0 bases respectively, with 13 bases between them. Germline V gene sequence: CDR1 SNHLY, CDR2 FYNNEI. CDR3 length: 14 amino acids. In DNA form, the CDR3 reads TGTGCCAGCTTACGGAGGGGAGCTAACTATGGCTACACCTTC. Its translation is CASLRRGANYGYTF.

This clone was seen a handful of times. The J gene is TRBJ2-1, the V gene TRBV6-1; the match to TRBD2 covers 11 bases. CDR3 size: 15 residues. V lost 2 bases and J lost 7; bases outside the gene matches: 4. Germline assignment: CDR1 MNHNS and CDR2 SASEGT. In DNA form, the CDR3 reads TGTGCCAGCAGTGAACGTAGCGGGAGGGGAAATGAGCAGTTCTTC. This codes for CASSERSGRGNEQFF.

The V and J genes are TRBV28 and TRBJ2-2; the D gene could be TRBD1 or TRBD2 (5 bases each). The CDR3 is 16 residues long. V lost 5 bases to trimming and J lost 0 bases, with 13 bases between them. Germline V CDR1 and CDR2: MDHEN, SYDVKM. The CDR3 sequence is CASSGSGTSNTGELFF. In DNA, the CDR3 is TGTGCCAGCAGTGGGTCCGGGACCTCGAACACCGGGGAGCTGTTTTTT.

This chain connects TRBV5-1 to TRBJ2-7; TRBD2 agrees at 14 bases. The CDR3 has 15 amino acids. Germline V gene data show CDR1 as SGHRS and CDR2 as YFSETQ. Trimming at V came to 4 bases and at J to 6 bases, leaving 6 bases not matched to a gene. DNA for the CDR3: TGCGCCAGCAGCCTGGGACTAGCGGGAGCCTCCGAGCAGTACTTC. It encodes CASSLGLAGASEQYF.

The V call is TRBV7-2, the J call TRBJ1-2; D ambiguous. Per the germline V gene, CDR1 is SGHTA and CDR2 is FQGNSA. V lost 4 bases and J 8 bases, leaving 23 bases between the germline ends. The CDR3 is 16 residues long. CDR3 region: CASSSFSTDFELGYTF. CDR3 nucleotide sequence: TGTGCCAGCAGCTCTTTCTCAACTGACTTCGAATTGGGCTACACCTTC.

The rearrangement uses TRBV7-9 and TRBJ1-6; D remains unclear. The germline V gene has CDR1 SEHNR and CDR2 FQNEAQ (reference sequence). Trimming took 5 bases from V and 12 from J, leaving 17 bases between them. This CDR3 has 14 amino acids. The CDR3 is CASSLLSRAGPLHF. CDR3 nucleotide sequence: TGTGCCAGCAGCCTCCTGAGCAGAGCGGGACCCCTCCACTTT. Together with reference TRBV7-9 and TRBJ1-6, the CDR3 gives the full variable domain: DTGVSQNPRHKITKRGQNVTFRCDPISEHNRLYWYRQTLGQGPEFLTYFQNEAQLEKSRLLSDRFSAERPKGSFSTLEIQRTEQGDSAMYLCASSLLSRAGPLHFGNGTRLTVT.

Written as DNA, the CDR3 is TGTGCCAGCCCCCGGGGACAGGGGGACTACGAGCAGTACTTC. Its protein is CASPRGQGDYEQYF. The chain links TRBV5-8 to TRBJ2-7, with 11 bases identical to TRBD1. From germline, CDR1 is SGHTS and CDR2 YDEGEE. With 7 bases clipped from V and 3 bases from J, the junction kept 6 bases outside the gene matches. The CDR3 consists of 14 residues.

This clone was seen a single time. The chain joins TRBV2 to TRBJ2-7; unclear D gene. The V end was cut by 6 bases, the J end by 3 bases, with 9 bases between. This CDR3 has 12 residues. Per the germline V gene, CDR1 is SNHLY and CDR2 is FYNNEI. The CDR3: CASREDRYEQYF. DNA for the CDR3: TGTGCCAGCAGAGAGGATCGCTACGAGCAGTACTTC.

The V and J genes are TRBV5-6 and TRBJ2-5, with a possible D match to TRBD2 (6 bases). The V gene's germline CDR1 is SGHDT and CDR2 YYEEEE. There are 16 residues in the CDR3. Trimming shortened V by 6 bases and J by 2 bases, and 20 bases separated the two germline ends. The CDR3 here is CASIPRRRGLQETQYF. CDR3 in DNA: TGTGCCAGCATCCCTCGAAGGCGGGGACTTCAAGAGACCCAGTACTTC.

The V and J genes are TRBV9 and TRBJ1-6, with 9 bases fitting TRBD1. Germline assignment: CDR1 SGDLS and CDR2 YYNGEE. The CDR3 covers 15 residues. J lost 10 bases, V lost 1 base, and 6 bases had no gene match. This chain's CDR3 is CASSVSDRGKSPLHF. The CDR3 region has the DNA TGTGCCAGCAGCGTATCGGACAGGGGAAAATCACCCCTCCACTTT.